This T cell receptor beta chain derives from a study of blood T cell repertoires in COVID-19. Study summary: Acute and convalescent COVID-19 specimens originated in the United States, Italy and Spain.

Sequencing used immunoSEQ multiplex PCR; TCRdb keeps in-frame clones, though not all of them. This table holds about 250,000 clones, under 90% found once. This CDR3 spans 16 amino acids. Everyone who took part was 18 to 89 years old, and they came from over 20 US areas. This TCR was sampled from a man in his forties who had recovered from COVID-19. The sequenced sample consisted of PBMCs or T cells enriched from blood (not recorded which). The gene calls are TRBV21-1 and TRBJ2-7; the D call TRBD1 from the table was never checked on the DNA. TRBV21-1 is recorded as a pseudogene. This chain's CDR3 is CASIIEPGQGSYEQYF. The CDR3 DNA reads as TGTGCCAGCATCATAGAACCGGGACAGGGATCCTACGAGCAGTACTTC.